This T cell receptor (beta chain) was found in a study of blood T cell repertoires in COVID-19. Study-wide background: Acute and convalescent COVID-19 samples came from the United States, Italy and Spain.

The CDR3 has 13 residues. Per the germline V gene, CDR1 is SSHAT and CDR2 is FNYEAQ (reference sequence). Notes on this clone: The junction and the germline gene differ at one end; a read error may be behind it.

This table comes from immunoSEQ multiplex PCR, and its TCRdb copy is limited to in-frame clones, with some not included. The sample records roughly 120,000 clones, around 77% being singletons. Sequencing was performed on peripheral blood. The V gene is TRBV7-7, the J gene TRBJ2-7, with 7 bases that match TRBD2. This clonotype was obtained from a human donor in a cohort sampled during active COVID-19. CDR3 nucleotide sequence: TGTGCTAGCAGCCGCGGACTAGTCGGCGAGCAGTACTTC. Its translation: CASSRGLVGEQYF.